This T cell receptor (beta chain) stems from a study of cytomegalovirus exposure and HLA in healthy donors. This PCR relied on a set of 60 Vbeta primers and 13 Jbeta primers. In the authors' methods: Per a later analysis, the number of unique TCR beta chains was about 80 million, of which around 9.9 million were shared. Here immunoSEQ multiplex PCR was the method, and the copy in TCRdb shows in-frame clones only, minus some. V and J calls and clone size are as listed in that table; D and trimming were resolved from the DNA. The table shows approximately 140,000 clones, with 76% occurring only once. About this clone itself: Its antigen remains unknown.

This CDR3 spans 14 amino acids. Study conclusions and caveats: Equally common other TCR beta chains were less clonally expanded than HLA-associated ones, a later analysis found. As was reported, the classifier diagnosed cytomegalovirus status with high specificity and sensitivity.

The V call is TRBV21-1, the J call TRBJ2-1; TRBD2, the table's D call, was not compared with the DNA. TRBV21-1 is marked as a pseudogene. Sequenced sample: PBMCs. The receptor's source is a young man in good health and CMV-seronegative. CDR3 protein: CAISVLEAEDEQFF. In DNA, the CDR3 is TGTGCCATCAGTGTTCTGGAGGCCGAGGATGAGCAGTTCTTC.